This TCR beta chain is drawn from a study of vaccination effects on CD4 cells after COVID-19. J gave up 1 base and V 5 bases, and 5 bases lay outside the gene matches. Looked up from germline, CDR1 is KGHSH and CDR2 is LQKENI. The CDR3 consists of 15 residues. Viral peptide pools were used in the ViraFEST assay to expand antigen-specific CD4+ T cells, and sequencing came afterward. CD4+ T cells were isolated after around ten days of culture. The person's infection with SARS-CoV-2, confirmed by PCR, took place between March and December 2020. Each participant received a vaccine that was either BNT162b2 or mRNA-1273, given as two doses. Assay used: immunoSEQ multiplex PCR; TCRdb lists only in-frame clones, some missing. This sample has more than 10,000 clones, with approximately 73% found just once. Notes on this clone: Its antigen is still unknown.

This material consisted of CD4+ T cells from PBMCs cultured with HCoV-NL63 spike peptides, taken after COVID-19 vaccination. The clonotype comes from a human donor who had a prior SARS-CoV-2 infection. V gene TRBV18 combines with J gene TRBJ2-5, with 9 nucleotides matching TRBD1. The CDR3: CASSGQTGGQETQYF. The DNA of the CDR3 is TGTGCCAGCTCAGGACAGACAGGGGGCCAAGAGACCCAGTACTTC. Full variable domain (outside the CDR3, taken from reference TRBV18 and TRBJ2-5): NAGVMQNPRHLVRRRGQEARLRCSPMKGHSHVYWYRQLPEEGLKFMVYLQKENIIDESGMPKERFSAEFPKEGPSILRIQQVVRGDSAAYFCASSGQTGGQETQYFGPGTRLLVL.